The 30 T cell receptor beta chains in this list originate from one sample, sequenced in a study of T cell changes during pregnancy in multiple sclerosis. Sequencing used immunoSEQ multiplex PCR; TCRdb keeps in-frame clones, though not all of them. Found here are almost 35,000 clones, 90% of them singletons; the top ten hold under 15%. The sample here was CD8+ T cells from peripheral blood mononuclear cells, taken in the first trimester of pregnancy. These receptors all come from a female donor with multiple sclerosis, enrolled in a pregnancy study.

The chain uses TRBV7-6 and TRBJ2-5; D unclear. Germline CDR1 reads SGHVS; CDR2 reads FNYEAQ. V lost 5 bases to trimming and J lost 5 bases, with 6 bases between them. There are 11 residues in the CDR3. CDR3 in amino acids: CASSPSETQYF. DNA of the CDR3: TGTGCCAGCAGCCCCTCGGAGACCCAGTACTTC.

In its sample, this clone was seen once. The CDR3 bases are TGCGCCAGCAGCAACACAGGGGCTGGAAACACCATATATTTT. Its protein is CASSNTGAGNTIYF. V and J are TRBV5-1 and TRBJ1-3; 7 nucleotides line up with TRBD1. The length of the CDR3 is 14 residues. J gave up 2 bases and V 4 bases, and 3 bases lay outside the gene matches. The germline CDR1 and CDR2 sequences are SGHRS and YFSETQ.

The CDR3 nucleotides are TGTGCTAGTGGTTTGGAGGGAGGGGATACGCAGTATTTT. It translates to CASGLEGGDTQYF. This chain uses TRBV12-5 with TRBJ2-3, with 7 bases identical to TRBD2. Germline V CDR1 and CDR2: LGHNT, FRNRAP. With 1 base clipped from V and 6 bases from J, the junction kept 1 base outside the gene matches. This CDR3 is built from 13 residues.

The V call is TRBV4-2, the J call TRBJ2-1; 9 nucleotides line up with TRBD2. The CDR3 totals 16 residues. V was clipped by 0 bases and J by 2 bases; unmatched bases: 2. Germline-derived CDR1 and CDR2 are LGHNA and YNFKEQ. As DNA, the CDR3 is TGTGCCAGCAGCCAAGACAGACTAGCGGCCTACAATGAGCAGTTCTTC. Its protein is CASSQDRLAAYNEQFF.

The rearrangement joins TRBV2 to TRBJ1-2, with D unresolved. There are 10 residues in the CDR3. Trimming took off 4 bases at V and 8 bases at J, with 5 bases between the two ends. Germline-derived CDR1 and CDR2 are SNHLY and FYNNEI. CDR3 sequence: CASSGHGYTF. DNA for the CDR3: TGTGCCAGCAGTGGGCACGGCTACACCTTC.

The gene calls are TRBV29-1 and TRBJ2-7; no clear D. The V gene's germline CDR1 is SQVTM and CDR2 ANQGSEA. This CDR3 has 12 amino acids. The V end lost 4 bases, the J end lost 5 bases, and 12 bases lay between the germline ends. The CDR3 sequence: CSVGIWSDEQYF. CDR3 nucleotide sequence: TGCAGCGTTGGTATTTGGAGCGACGAGCAGTACTTC.

This sequence joins TRBV28 and TRBJ1-2; D is ambiguous. V lost 0 bases and J 8 bases, leaving 13 bases between the germline ends. Germline CDR1 reads MDHEN; CDR2 reads SYDVKM. This CDR3 is 14 amino acids long. The CDR3 sequence is CASSLCCGTEGYTF. In DNA form, the CDR3 reads TGTGCCAGCAGTTTATGCTGTGGCACCGAAGGCTACACCTTC.

This chain connects TRBV6-1 to TRBJ2-7, with 8 bases matching TRBD2. CDR3 length equals 14 residues. CDR1 and CDR2 (germline): MNHNS, SASEGT. Trimming cost V 2 bases and J 0 bases; bases outside gene matches: 0. CDR3 sequence: CASSESGSSYEQYF. The CDR3 nucleotides are TGTGCCAGCAGTGAAAGCGGGAGCTCCTACGAGCAGTACTTC.

The chain couples TRBV7-9 to TRBJ2-5; a weak D match, TRBD1 (5 bases). CDR1 SEHNR and CDR2 FQNEAQ come from the germline V gene (reference sequence). This CDR3 comprises 15 residues. Trimming pared 5 bases from V and 2 bases from J, leaving 15 bases between. In DNA form, the CDR3 reads TGTGCCAGCAGCCTAGTACCGGACAATCAAGAGACCCAGTACTTC. It is translated as CASSLVPDNQETQYF.

The rearrangement links TRBV28 to TRBJ1-1, with unresolved D. Germline V lookup: CDR1 MDHEN, CDR2 SYDVKM. The CDR3 is 12 residues long. Trimming stripped 3 bases from V and 11 bases from J, with 13 bases between. CDR3 bases: TGTGCCAGCAGTTTTACTTTTCAAGAGGCTTTCTTT. This gives the protein CASSFTFQEAFF.

This clone was recorded only once. The genes are TRBV19 and TRBJ1-2, with 9 bases aligning to TRBD1. This CDR3 spans 14 amino acids. The V gene end was trimmed by 5 bases and the J gene end by 4 bases; junction bases not matched to a gene: 5. CDR1 and CDR2 (germline): LNHDA, SQIVND (reference sequence). CDR3 sequence: CASSPGTGSYGYTF. The CDR3 DNA reads TGTGCCAGTAGTCCCGGGACAGGGAGCTATGGCTACACCTTC.

The CDR3 sequence: CASSPLGDEQFF. The CDR3 region has the DNA TGTGCCAGCAGCCCCCTAGGGGATGAGCAGTTCTTC. The rearrangement uses TRBV7-3 and TRBJ2-1; a possible D gene is TRBD1 (5 bases). Germline assignment: CDR1 SGHTA and CDR2 FQGTGA. The CDR3 spans 12 residues. V was pared by 5 bases and J by 8 bases, with 10 bases between.

The V call is TRBV6-1, the J call TRBJ1-2; 12 nucleotides align to TRBD1. This CDR3 is 15 amino acids long. With V trimmed by 3 bases and J by 4 bases, 3 bases remained unmatched. From germline, CDR1 is MNHNS and CDR2 SASEGT. DNA for the CDR3: TGTGCCAGCAGTGATTGGGACAGGGGGCTCTATGGCTACACCTTC. It specifies CASSDWDRGLYGYTF.

V usage is TRBV28 and J usage is TRBJ1-1; possibly TRBD1 for D (6 bases). CDR3 size: 15 residues. The germline gives CDR1 MDHEN, CDR2 SYDVKM. Trimming left V 7 bases short and J 4 bases short, with 19 bases between. This CDR3 reads CASTPPYTGSTEAFF. CDR3 sequence (DNA): TGTGCCAGCACCCCACCTTATACAGGGAGCACTGAAGCTTTCTTT.

The chain uses TRBV6-4 and TRBJ1-2; 7 bases are a match to TRBD1. Germline V gene lookup returns CDR1 MRHNA and CDR2 SNTAGT. This CDR3 spans 15 amino acids. V shed 4 bases and J 4 bases; nucleotides not matched to a gene: 9. The CDR3 reads CASSGFPDRFYGYTF. The CDR3 DNA reads TGTGCCAGCAGTGGATTTCCGGACAGGTTCTATGGCTACACCTTC.

This chain uses TRBV15 with TRBJ2-1; 9 nucleotides agree with TRBD2. The CDR3 covers 15 residues. CDR1 and CDR2 (germline): LNHNV, YYDKDF (reference sequence). V shed 2 bases and J 4 bases; nucleotides not matched to a gene: 3. CDR3 loop: CATSRLAGQYNEQFF. The CDR3 DNA sequence: TGTGCCACCAGCAGACTAGCGGGACAGTACAATGAGCAGTTCTTC. Looking up the rest from reference TRBV15 and TRBJ2-1 gives the full variable domain: DAMVIQNPRYQVTQFGKPVTLSCSQTLNHNVMYWYQQKSSQAPKLLFHYYDKDFNNEADTPDNFQSRRPNTSFCFLDIRSPGLGDTAMYLCATSRLAGQYNEQFFGPGTRLTVL.

The V and J genes are TRBV4-2 and TRBJ2-1; perhaps TRBD2 as D (5 bases). This CDR3 spans 16 amino acids. The V gene lost 8 bases and the J gene lost 4 bases, with 21 bases spanning the gap. Germline lookup yields CDR1 LGHNA and CDR2 YNFKEQ. CDR3 nucleotides: TGTGCCAGCTCGCCCAGTGGGCTAGCAGTATACAATGAGCAGTTCTTC. Protein: CASSPSGLAVYNEQFF.

The chain combines TRBV2 with TRBJ1-2; D is perhaps TRBD1 (6 bases). Trimming left V 8 bases short and J 8 bases short, with 9 bases between. The CDR3 runs to 10 residues. Germline V lookup: CDR1 SNHLY, CDR2 FYNNEI. The CDR3 sequence is CASVQGGYTF. CDR3 sequence (DNA): TGTGCCAGCGTACAGGGCGGCTACACCTTC.

This chain joins TRBV4-1 and TRBJ1-4; 10 bases are shared with TRBD1. Germline assignment: CDR1 MGHRA and CDR2 YSYEKL. The CDR3 has 16 residues. Germline trimming cut 0 bases from V and 8 bases from J; bases unmatched to any gene: 6. The CDR3 coding sequence is TGCGCCAGCAGCCAAGAATCGAGACAGGGGGCGGAAAAACTGTTTTTT. This sequence encodes CASSQESRQGAEKLFF.

This chain uses TRBV28 with TRBJ2-7; 12 bases align to TRBD2. The V gene end was trimmed by 4 bases and the J gene end by 1 base; junction bases not matched to a gene: 8. Germline V gene data show CDR1 as MDHEN and CDR2 as SYDVKM. The CDR3 has 17 residues. CDR3 nucleotide sequence: TGTGCCAGCAGTTCGAGACTAGCGGGAGTCAGATCCTACGAGCAGTACTTC. Its translation is CASSSRLAGVRSYEQYF.

This rearrangement joins TRBV28 to TRBJ2-1, with 9 bases aligning to TRBD2. Trimming cost V 4 bases and J 7 bases; bases outside gene matches: 8. CDR1 is MDHEN, CDR2 SYDVKM, per germline. The CDR3 has 15 residues. CDR3 residues: CASSSFSGSGNEQFF. The CDR3 coding sequence is TGTGCCAGCAGTTCGTTTAGCGGGAGTGGTAATGAGCAGTTCTTC.

The chain carries TRBV5-6 and TRBJ1-6; 9 bases are shared with TRBD1. With V trimmed by 5 bases and J by 2 bases, 5 bases remained unmatched. The CDR3 sequence is 16 residues long. Per the germline V gene, CDR1 is SGHDT and CDR2 is YYEEEE. CDR3 protein: CASSQDRGTYNSPLHF. The DNA for the CDR3 is TGTGCCAGCAGTCAGGACAGGGGAACCTATAATTCACCCCTCCACTTT.

The chain joins TRBV28 to TRBJ2-7, with 9 bases identical to TRBD1. Germline loops: CDR1 MDHEN, CDR2 SYDVKM. The CDR3 spans 13 residues. Trimming removed 11 bases from V and 1 base from J; junction bases left unmatched: 6. The CDR3 DNA sequence: TGTGCCTGCTACGGGACAGGGTCCTACGAGCAGTACTTC. Translating it yields CACYGTGSYEQYF.

The rearrangement links TRBV9 to TRBJ1-2; TRBD1 agrees at 10 bases. Unmatched junction bases numbered 7, after V lost 4 bases and J lost 4 bases. Germline CDR1 SGDLS, CDR2 YYNGEE. The CDR3 is made up of 15 amino acids. CDR3 in DNA: TGTGCCAGCAGCACTGCCGGGACAGGGGCCTATGGCTACACCTTC. Translated, it gives CASSTAGTGAYGYTF.

This chain joins TRBV7-2 and TRBJ2-1; maybe TRBD2 (5 bases). CDR1 is SGHTA, CDR2 FQGNSA, per germline. Trimming cost V 0 bases and J 6 bases, with 12 bases left between them. This CDR3 is built from 15 residues. CDR3 in DNA: TGTGCCAGCAGCTTAGCCACCGAGGGTTTCAATGAGCAGTTCTTC. It specifies CASSLATEGFNEQFF. Full variable domain (rest looked up from reference TRBV7-2 and TRBJ2-1): GAGVSQSPSNKVTEKGKDVELRCDPISGHTALYWYRQSLGQGLEFLIYFQGNSAPDKSGLPSDRFSAERTGGSVSTLTIQRTQQEDSAVYLCASSLATEGFNEQFFGPGTRLTVL.

This rearrangement joins TRBV6-4 to TRBJ2-2, with unresolved D. CDR1 is MRHNA, CDR2 SNTAGT, per germline. This CDR3 comprises 13 residues. Between the trimmed V and J ends, which lost 3 bases and 2 bases, there was a span of 4 bases. CDR3 sequence reads: CASSETNTGELFF. The CDR3 region has the DNA TGTGCCAGCAGTGAGACAAACACCGGGGAGCTGTTTTTT.

The genes are TRBV5-1 and TRBJ2-1; TRBD2 is a possible D gene (5 bases). Trimming left V 1 base short and J 6 bases short, with 8 bases between. This CDR3 has 13 amino acids. Germline CDR1 is SGHRS and CDR2 is YFSETQ. The CDR3 loop reads CASSLSGLNEQFF. The CDR3, as DNA: TGCGCCAGCAGCTTGAGCGGCCTCAATGAGCAGTTCTTC.

The CDR3 spells CASSLLGNPTGELFF. For the CDR3, the DNA is TGTGCCAGCAGCTTGCTAGGAAATCCCACCGGGGAGCTGTTTTTT. The chain uses TRBV11-3 and TRBJ2-2; no firm D call. This CDR3 comprises 15 residues. V was shortened by 3 bases and J by 4 bases, with 12 bases between the two germline ends. The V gene's germline CDR1 is SGHNT and CDR2 YENEEA.

The rearrangement uses TRBV30 and TRBJ2-5; TRBD2 matches 7 bases. The CDR3 loop spans 13 amino acids. CDR1 is GTSNPN and CDR2 is SVGIG in the germline V gene (reference sequence). The V and J ends lost 5 bases and 0 bases, in that order; junction bases with no gene match: 3. CDR3 region: CAWAGENQETQYF. In DNA, the CDR3 is TGTGCCTGGGCGGGGGAGAACCAAGAGACCCAGTACTTC.

This chain uses TRBV28 with TRBJ2-3; D gene ambiguous. Trimming removed 3 bases from V and 3 bases from J, with 10 bases in between. CDR3 length equals 14 residues. Germline values: CDR1 MDHEN, CDR2 SYDVKM. The CDR3 sequence is CASSFLPQTDTQYF. The CDR3 coding sequence is TGTGCCAGCAGTTTTTTGCCCCAGACAGATACGCAGTATTTT.